The 16 T cell receptor beta chains listed next were all sequenced from one sample in a study of cytotoxic CD8 clonotypes in ibrutinib-treated CLL. Data came from immunoSEQ multiplex PCR; TCRdb stores just in-frame clones and leaves some out. Here the sample spans 250,000 to 350,000 clones, roughly 76% being singletons. The sequenced sample was PBMCs, obtained at disease progression, from a patient treated with ibrutinib. The receptor source for this set is a human donor with chronic lymphocytic leukemia.

This clone has only a few counts. The chain combines TRBV5-1 with TRBJ1-1; D ambiguous. CDR1 is SGHRS, CDR2 YFSETQ, per germline. This CDR3 spans 12 amino acids. With 1 base removed from V and 5 bases from J, the gap between germline ends came to 6 bases. CDR3 DNA: TGCGCCAGCAGCTTGTATGGAACTGAAGCTTTCTTT. This encodes CASSLYGTEAFF.

In this sample, this clone turned up once. This rearrangement joins TRBV7-6 to TRBJ2-4; D is possibly TRBD1 (5 bases). V shed 3 bases and J shed 8 bases, with 17 bases lying between them. This CDR3 spans 15 amino acids. CDR1 is SGHVS, CDR2 FNYEAQ, per germline. This CDR3 reads CASSLYSALGDIQYF. The CDR3 bases are TGTGCCAGCAGCTTGTACAGCGCCTTAGGGGACATTCAGTACTTC.

A single count supports this clone. This chain uses TRBV6-6 with TRBJ1-4; TRBD1 might be the D (6 bases). The length of the CDR3 is 16 residues. The germline CDR1 and CDR2 sequences are MNHNY and SVGAGI (reference sequence). V lost 5 bases and J lost 8, with 21 bases in between. CDR3 sequence reads: CASSAFTGHQREKLFF. In nucleotides, the CDR3 is TGTGCCAGCAGTGCCTTCACGGGACACCAGAGGGAAAAACTGTTTTTT.

This clone was seen more than once but under ten times. The chain carries TRBV4-1 and TRBJ2-5; D perhaps matches TRBD2 (7 bases). Germline values: CDR1 MGHRA, CDR2 YSYEKL. V was cut by 4 bases and J by 5 bases, with 14 bases left in between. This CDR3 comprises 14 residues. In DNA form, the CDR3 reads TGCGCCAGCAGCCCCACGGGGGGCTGGGAGACCCAGTACTTC. Its protein product is CASSPTGGWETQYF.

Concerning this clone itself: One end of the junction fails to match germline, which may point to a read error. This chain connects TRBV29-1 to TRBJ2-3; 8 positions agree with TRBD1. This CDR3 is 14 amino acids long. CDR1 SQVTM and CDR2 ANQGSEA come from the germline V gene. The CDR3 region is CGVLTGEQTDTQYF. The DNA of the CDR3 is TGCGGCGTTCTGACAGGGGAGCAGACAGATACGCAGTATTTT.

The CDR3: CASSVGGGGYNEQFF. As DNA, the CDR3 is TGTGCCAGCAGCGTAGGAGGAGGAGGATACAATGAGCAGTTCTTC. The chain combines TRBV9 with TRBJ2-1, with D possibly TRBD2 on 5 matching bases. The V end lost 0 bases, the J end lost 4 bases, and 11 bases lay between the germline ends. Per germline, CDR1 SGDLS and CDR2 YYNGEE. This CDR3 is 15 amino acids long.

V gene TRBV2 combines with J gene TRBJ2-6; D unclear. The germline CDR1 and CDR2 sequences are SNHLY and FYNNEI. The CDR3 is made up of 14 amino acids. Trimming pared 8 bases from V and 0 bases from J, leaving 8 bases between. Written as DNA, the CDR3 is TGTGCCAGCGAGACTTACTCTGGGGCCAACGTCCTGACTTTC. Its protein is CASETYSGANVLTF.

The chain combines TRBV15 with TRBJ1-5; D not resolved. V was trimmed by 5 bases and J by 7 bases, leaving 12 bases between them. The CDR3 loop spans 13 amino acids. Germline V lookup: CDR1 LNHNV, CDR2 YYDKDF (reference sequence). The CDR3, as DNA: TGTGCCACCAGCGAACGGAGAAGGCAGCCCCAGCATTTT. Encoded protein: CATSERRRQPQHF.

V is TRBV25-1 and J is TRBJ1-1; perhaps TRBD1 as D (5 bases). Germline values: CDR1 MGHDK, CDR2 SYGVNS. V dropped 7 bases and J dropped 3 bases, with 12 bases sitting between them. The CDR3 consists of 13 residues. This CDR3 reads CASNAGLDTEAFF. In DNA form, the CDR3 reads TGTGCCAGCAATGCAGGGCTCGACACTGAAGCTTTCTTT. The complete variable domain, with remaining parts taken from reference TRBV25-1 and TRBJ1-1, reads EADIYQTPRYLVIGTGKKITLECSQTMGHDKMYWYQQDPGMELHLIHYSYGVNSTEKGDLSSESTVSRIRTEHFPLTLESARPSHTSQYLCASNAGLDTEAFFGQGTRLTVV.

This clone was detected only once. The V gene is TRBV29-1, the J gene TRBJ2-7; no clear D. The CDR3 totals 15 residues. The germline CDR1 and CDR2 sequences are SQVTM and ANQGSEA. Trimming pared 7 bases from V and 6 bases from J, leaving 25 bases between. The CDR3 bases are TGCAGCGACAAAGAGAATCCGCCTAGGTTCGTCGAGCAGTACTTC. Translation: CSDKENPPRFVEQYF.

CDR3 region: CASSTTPGRRDTGELFF. CDR3 bases: TGCGCCAGCAGCACTACCCCAGGGCGGAGGGACACCGGGGAGCTGTTTTTT. The V call is TRBV5-1, the J call TRBJ2-2; tentatively, D is TRBD2 (6 bases). CDR1 and CDR2 (germline): SGHRS, YFSETQ. Trimming removed 4 bases at V and 3 bases at J, with 19 bases between. This CDR3 contains 17 residues.

This CDR3 reads CASSLRGRSAQPQHF. DNA for the CDR3: TGTGCCAGCAGTCTCAGGGGGCGTTCAGCACAGCCCCAGCATTTT. V and J are TRBV27 and TRBJ1-5; TRBD1 matches at 8 bases. This CDR3 region has 15 residues. The V gene's germline CDR1 is MNHEY and CDR2 SMNVEV (reference sequence). V lost 5 bases to trimming and J lost 7 bases; unmatched junction nucleotides: 10.

The chain has TRBV7-2 and TRBJ2-5; 11 bases are shared with TRBD2. V gave up 0 bases and J gave up 5 bases; unmatched junction bases: 11. The CDR3 runs to 18 residues. Germline-derived CDR1 and CDR2 are SGHTA and FQGNSA. The CDR3 spells CASSLAPRLAGGRETQYF. CDR3 bases: TGTGCCAGCAGCTTAGCGCCCCGGCTAGCGGGAGGAAGGGAGACCCAGTACTTC.

The chain joins TRBV15 to TRBJ1-1, with TRBD1 matching over 7 bases. The germline V gene encodes CDR1 LNHNV and CDR2 YYDKDF (reference sequence). CDR3 size: 14 residues. The trim removed 3 bases at V and 4 bases at J, leaving 5 bases unmatched. CDR3 DNA: TGTGCCACCAGCAGGAAGACAGGGCCCACTGAAGCTTTCTTT. This gives the protein CATSRKTGPTEAFF.

V is TRBV9 and J is TRBJ2-5; D assignment may be TRBD1 or TRBD2 (6 bases each). The V and J ends lost 0 bases and 4 bases respectively, with 13 bases between them. Germline values: CDR1 SGDLS, CDR2 YYNGEE. There are 15 residues in the CDR3. The CDR3 DNA reads TGTGCCAGCAGCGTAGGGTGGGGGGCGTTAGAGACCCAGTACTTC. Translation: CASSVGWGALETQYF.

The J gene is TRBJ2-7, the V gene TRBV12-5, with 10 bases identical to TRBD1. V lost 6 bases to trimming and J lost 6 bases; unmatched junction nucleotides: 11. CDR3 size: 15 residues. Germline CDR1 LGHNT, CDR2 FRNRAP. The CDR3 protein is CASGAGTGAIGEQYF. CDR3 in DNA: TGTGCTAGTGGGGCCGGGACAGGGGCTATCGGCGAGCAGTACTTC.